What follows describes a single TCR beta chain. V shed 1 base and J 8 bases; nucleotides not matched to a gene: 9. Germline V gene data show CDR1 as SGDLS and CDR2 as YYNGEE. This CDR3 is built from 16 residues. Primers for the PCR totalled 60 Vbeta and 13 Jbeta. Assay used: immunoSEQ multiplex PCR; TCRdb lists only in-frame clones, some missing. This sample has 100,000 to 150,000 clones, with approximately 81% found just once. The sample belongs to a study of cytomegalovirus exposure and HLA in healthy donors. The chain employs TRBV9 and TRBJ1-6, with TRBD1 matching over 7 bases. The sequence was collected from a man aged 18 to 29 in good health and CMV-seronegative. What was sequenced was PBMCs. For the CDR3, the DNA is TGTGCCAGCAGCGTAACAGGGGACCCTGATTATTCACCCCTCCACTTT. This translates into CASSVTGDPDYSPLHF.